This T cell receptor beta chain was identified during a study of shared clonotypes between healthy human individuals. The germline CDR1 and CDR2 sequences are SGDLS and YYNGEE. V lost 3 bases and J lost 5, with 12 bases in between. The length of the CDR3 is 14 residues. Findings and caveats of the study: Unshared clonotypes carried lower generation probabilities than those common to all four donors.

A remark on this clone: No antigen is known for it.

Generated by immunoSEQ multiplex PCR, the TCRdb table keeps only in-frame clones and is missing some. The table includes 2 million to 2.5 million clones, approximately 94% detected once. Naive CD8 isolation took CD45RO-negative cells positively selected for CCR7 and excluded terminally differentiated effector memory CD45RA+ cells. This receptor was obtained from a man aged 18-30 years in good health. The source material was naive CD8+ T cells sorted from blood. V usage is TRBV9 and J usage is TRBJ2-1; D is uncertain. For the CDR3, the DNA is TGTGCCAGCAGCGGGGGTAACTATAACAATGAGCAGTTCTTC. It translates to CASSGGNYNNEQFF.